These T cell receptor beta chains were read from a single sample in a study of blood T cell repertoires in COVID-19. Clones were sequenced by immunoSEQ multiplex PCR, and TCRdb holds only the in-frame ones, with some missing. The repertoire consists of around 310,000 clones, with roughly 90% occurring once and the leading ten covering around 0.93%. Sequencing was done on a sample of peripheral blood. The receptors stem from a woman in her 40s with COVID-19, enrolled during active disease. Each CDR3 is given with its conserved first and last residue. The D gene is left open where the match is weak. Some rows mark clone size as missing; the rest say once, few, many or name a class of expanded clone.

>NA|TRBV30|TRBJ2-1|TRBD2
CAWSSTSSRDEQFF
TGTGCCTGGAGTTCGACTAGCTCTCGGGATGAGCAGTTCTTC
>NA|TRBV3-1/TRBV3-2|TRBJ1-2|NA
CASSHETPRYGYTF
TGTGCCAGCAGCCATGAGACCCCGAGGTATGGCTACACCTTC
>NA|TRBV5-1|TRBJ2-1|TRBD2
CASFSGPAYYNEQFF
TGCGCCAGCTTTAGCGGGCCAGCCTATTACAATGAGCAGTTCTTC
>NA|TRBV24-1|TRBJ1-1|NA
CATPRMGGVNTEAFF
TGTGCCACCCCCCGGATGGGGGGTGTTAACACTGAAGCTTTCTTT
>NA|TRBV2|TRBJ2-5|NA
CASLVAETQYF
TGTGCCAGCTTGGTAGCAGAGACCCAGTACTTC
>once|TRBV4-2|TRBJ2-7|NA
CASSQFRVSYEQYF
TGTGCCAGCAGCCAATTTAGAGTGTCCTACGAGCAGTACTTC
>NA|TRBV5-1|TRBJ1-2|NA
CASSLSAGEGGYTF
TGCGCCAGCAGCTTGTCGGCAGGGGAGGGAGGCTACACCTTC
>NA|TRBV5-6|TRBJ2-6|NA
CASSLAGDPSGANVLTF
TGTGCCAGCAGCTTGGCAGGGGATCCTTCTGGGGCCAACGTCCTGACTTTC
>NA|TRBV7-8|TRBJ1-1|NA
CASSQKLNTEAFF
TGTGCCAGCAGCCAGAAGTTGAACACTGAAGCTTTCTTT
>NA|TRBV7-9|TRBJ1-5|NA
CASNEYGSGQPQHF
TGTGCCAGCAATGAGTACGGGAGCGGGCAGCCCCAGCATTTT
>NA|TRBV6-2/TRBV6-3|TRBJ1-4|NA
CASSLPGSTNEKLFF
TGTGCCAGCAGCCTACCGGGATCAACTAATGAAAAACTGTTTTTT
>NA|TRBV15|TRBJ1-2|NA
CATSTDTNNYGYTF
TGTGCCACCAGCACGGACACTAACAACTATGGCTACACCTTC
>NA|TRBV4-3|TRBJ1-4|TRBD1
CASSQADRVNEKLFF
TGCGCCAGCAGCCAGGCGGACAGGGTAAATGAAAAACTGTTTTTT
>NA|TRBV30|TRBJ1-5|TRBD1
CAWSLTGGNQPQHF
TGTGCCTGGAGCCTCACAGGGGGCAATCAGCCCCAGCATTTT
>NA|TRBV7-2|TRBJ2-5|TRBD2
CASSSQRGGQETQYF
TGTGCCAGCAGCTCACAGCGGGGGGGCCAGGAGACCCAGTACTTC
>NA|TRBV27|TRBJ1-2|TRBD1
CASSLSFWQGEYGYTF
TGTGCCAGCAGTTTGTCCTTCTGGCAGGGGGAATACGGCTACACCTTC
>NA|TRBV4-1|TRBJ2-1|NA
CASSQDEGGRVTVF
TGCGCCAGCAGCCAAGATGAGGGCGGCAGAGTAACGGTCTTC
>NA|TRBV5-6|TRBJ2-7|NA
CASSLITRDLNEQYF
TGTGCCAGCAGCCTGATTACGCGGGACTTGAACGAGCAGTACTTC
>NA|TRBV6-5|TRBJ1-2|TRBD1
CASRLDRTYGYTF
TGTGCCAGCAGACTGGACAGGACCTATGGCTACACCTTC
>NA|TRBV5-1|TRBJ1-2|TRBD1
CASSPGQGNYGYTF
TGCGCCAGCAGCCCAGGACAGGGCAACTATGGCTACACCTTC
>NA|TRBV6-2/TRBV6-3|TRBJ1-1|NA
CASSDIRRGGDTEAFF
TGTGCCAGCAGTGACATCCGCAGGGGTGGGGACACTGAAGCTTTCTTT
>NA|TRBV23-1|TRBJ1-4|TRBD1
CASSQSRQGELFF
TGCGCCAGCAGTCAATCCCGGCAGGGGGAACTGTTTTTT
>NA|TRBV27|TRBJ1-4|TRBD1
CASSLAGQGNNEKLFF
TGTGCCAGCAGTTTGGCGGGACAGGGGAATAATGAAAAACTGTTTTTT
>NA|TRBV5-4|TRBJ2-7|TRBD1
CASSHFGQGEAYEQYF
TGTGCCAGCAGCCACTTCGGACAGGGGGAGGCCTACGAGCAGTACTTC
>NA|TRBV27|TRBJ2-1|TRBD2
CASSLAGLAGNNEQFF
TGTGCCAGCAGTCTTGCGGGACTAGCGGGTAACAATGAGCAGTTCTTC
>NA|TRBV19|TRBJ2-7|NA
CASSLRPGSYEQYF
TGTGCCAGTAGTCTCAGGCCGGGGTCCTACGAGCAGTACTTC
>NA|TRBV19|TRBJ1-2|TRBD1
CASSLSGTANYGYTF
TGTGCCAGTAGTCTTTCCGGGACAGCTAACTATGGCTACACCTTC
>NA|TRBV7-9|TRBJ1-4|NA
CASSFEGATNEKLFF
TGTGCCAGCAGCTTCGAGGGGGCAACTAATGAAAAACTGTTTTTT
>NA|TRBV9|TRBJ2-7|NA
CASSVGWAGHSYEQYF
TGTGCCAGCAGCGTAGGTTGGGCAGGGCACTCCTACGAGCAGTACTTC
>NA|TRBV6-6|TRBJ2-4|TRBD1
CASSDRDRGENIQYF
TGTGCCAGCAGTGACCGGGACAGGGGGGAAAACATTCAGTACTTC
>NA|TRBV25-1|TRBJ2-7|TRBD1
CASSESGQTSYEQYF
TGTGCCAGCAGTGAATCGGGACAGACTTCCTACGAGCAGTACTTC
>NA|TRBV28|TRBJ2-2|TRBD1
CASSWTGVGELFF
TGTGCCAGCAGTTGGACAGGGGTCGGGGAGCTGTTTTTT
>NA|TRBV27|TRBJ1-1|NA
CASNPHREGNTEAFF
TGTGCCAGCAACCCCCATCGAGAGGGGAACACTGAAGCTTTCTTT
>NA|TRBV5-4|TRBJ2-5|TRBD1
CASSSPSGTGEETQYF
TGTGCCAGCAGCTCCCCTTCCGGGACAGGGGAAGAGACCCAGTACTTC
>once|TRBV19|TRBJ1-5|NA
CASSLNRSNQPQHF
TGTGCCAGTAGCCTAAACCGTAGCAATCAGCCCCAGCATTTT
>once|TRBV18|TRBJ2-5|TRBD2
CASSTSGIMETQYF
TGTGCCAGCTCAACTAGCGGGATTATGGAGACCCAGTACTTC
>once|TRBV29-1|TRBJ1-2|NA
CSVEPQEYGYTF
TGCAGCGTTGAACCCCAGGAATATGGCTACACCTTC
>once|TRBV7-3|TRBJ2-3|NA
CASSRRDGGPDTQYF
TGTGCCAGCAGCCGCCGGGACGGAGGGCCAGATACGCAGTATTTT
>NA|TRBV6-4|TRBJ1-5|TRBD1
CARLTGDQPQHF
TGTGCCAGACTTACAGGGGATCAGCCCCAGCATTTT
>NA|TRBV4-3|TRBJ1-3|NA
CASSQDRLPGNTIYF
TGCGCCAGCAGCCAAGATAGACTCCCTGGAAACACCATATATTTT
>NA|TRBV19|TRBJ1-5|TRBD1
CASSILDRVGSNQPQHF
TGTGCCAGTAGTATACTCGACAGGGTAGGGAGCAATCAGCCCCAGCATTTT
>NA|TRBV5-4|TRBJ1-2|NA
CASSHSANSNYGYTF
TGTGCCAGCAGCCACTCCGCGAACTCTAACTATGGCTACACCTTC
>NA|TRBV28|TRBJ2-5|TRBD1
CASSSLGQRHETQYF
TGTGCCAGCAGTTCCCTGGGACAGCGACACGAGACCCAGTACTTC
>few|TRBV29-1|TRBJ1-1|TRBD1
CSVERGLSTEAFF
TGCAGCGTTGAGAGGGGGCTCTCCACTGAAGCTTTCTTT
>NA|TRBV18|TRBJ2-5|TRBD2
CASSPTGGFVGSETQYF
TGTGCCAGCTCACCCACGGGGGGGTTCGTCGGGTCCGAGACCCAGTACTTC
>NA|TRBV9|TRBJ1-1|NA
CASSAGVGVNTEAFF
TGTGCCAGCAGCGCCGGAGTAGGGGTGAACACTGAAGCTTTCTTT